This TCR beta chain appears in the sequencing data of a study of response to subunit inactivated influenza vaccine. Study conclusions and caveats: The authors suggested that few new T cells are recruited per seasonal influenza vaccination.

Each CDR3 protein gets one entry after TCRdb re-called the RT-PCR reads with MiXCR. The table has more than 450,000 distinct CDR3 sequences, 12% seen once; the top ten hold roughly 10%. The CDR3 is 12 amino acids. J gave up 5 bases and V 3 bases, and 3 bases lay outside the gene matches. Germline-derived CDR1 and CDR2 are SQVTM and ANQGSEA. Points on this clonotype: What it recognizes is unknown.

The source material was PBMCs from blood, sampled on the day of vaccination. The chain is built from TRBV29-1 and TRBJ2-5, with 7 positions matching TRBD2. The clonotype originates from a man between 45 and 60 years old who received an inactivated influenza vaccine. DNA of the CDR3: TGCAGCGTTGACTACGGGAGGGAGACCCAGTACTTC. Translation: CSVDYGRETQYF.